This paragraph reports one TCR beta chain. The time point here: blood 4 weeks post-SBRT, at nephrectomy. Treatment described: 15 Gy SBRT to primary tumor, nephrectomy 4 weeks later. This sample is drawn from a study of radiation and T cells in renal cell carcinoma. Produced via immunoSEQ multiplex PCR; TCRdb's table is partial and in-frame only. The sample holds over 85,000 clones, about 82% seen once. V was pared by 1 base and J by 4 bases, with 10 bases between. CDR3 size: 14 residues. Germline V gene sequence: CDR1 LGHNA, CDR2 YNFKEQ. This clonotype originated in a man over 45 with renal cell carcinoma. The material was blood, obtained from a patient whose treatment included radiotherapy and nephrectomy. This rearrangement joins TRBV4-2 to TRBJ1-2; maybe TRBD1 (5 bases). CDR3 protein: CASSQGGVVYGYTF. The CDR3, as DNA: TGTGCCAGCAGCCAAGGAGGGGTCGTCTATGGCTACACCTTC.